This T cell receptor (beta chain) was documented in a study of T-cell memory formation after mild COVID-19. Study findings and constraints: Later expanders leaned toward CD4+, whereas clones contracting from day 15 to 85 were balanced CD4/CD8. Contracting CD4+ clones lay largely in CM and EM, with CD8+ ones residing in EMRA.

TCRdb re-called the 5' RACE reads with MiXCR, one entry per CDR3 protein. The sample shows 500,000 to 650,000 distinct CDR3 sequences, about 20% of them seen only once. This clonotype was seen a few times. Its antigen is still unknown. The CDR3 runs 14 residues. Germline CDR1 is KGHSH and CDR2 is LQKENI. Unmatched junction bases numbered 5, after V lost 3 bases and J lost 4 bases. The sequencing sample was made of PBMCs or a T cell subset sorted from them (not recorded which). The clonotype originates from an adult woman who had mild COVID-19 (a few samples of this study predate the infection). Cell type and time point are not known. The rearrangement links TRBV18 to TRBJ2-5; 7 nucleotides align to TRBD1. CDR3 nucleotides: TGTGCCAGCTCACCCGCGGACAGGATAGAGACCCAGTACTTC. This codes for CASSPADRIETQYF.